A selection of T cell receptor beta chains follows, all from one sample in a study of vaccination and CD4 T cells after COVID-19. These receptors have no known antigen. TCRdb reprocessed the PCR reads with MiXCR, giving one entry per CDR3 protein. Of roughly 17,000 distinct CDR3 sequences listed, approximately 38% are singletons. Sequencing input: CD4+ T cells from blood, cultured in vitro. The receptor set was obtained from a human donor who had recovered from COVID-19. CDR3s include the opening cysteine and the closing phenylalanine or tryptophan. Fields, in order: J gene, D gene, V gene, clone size, CDR3 DNA, CDR3 protein. A D gene is named only where the DNA matches it firmly. Size is omitted from some rows. Given values are once, few, many or a class for expanded clones.

>TRBJ2-5|NA|TRBV19|NA
TGTGCCAGTAGTATAGCCTTTGAGAGGGTAGAGACCCAGTACTTC
CASSIAFERVETQYF
>TRBJ1-5|NA|TRBV30|NA
TGTGCCTGGAGTGCTTCAGGCAATCAGCCCCAGCATTTT
CAWSASGNQPQHF
>TRBJ1-5|NA|TRBV20-1|few
TGCAGTGCTAGCTCCAGATTTAGCAATCAGCCCCAGCATTTT
CSASSRFSNQPQHF
>TRBJ1-2|NA|TRBV19|NA
TGTGCCAGTACCCCGGGACGGGATCAGCTTAACTATGGCTACACCTTC
CASTPGRDQLNYGYTF
>TRBJ2-1|TRBD2|TRBV5-1|NA
TGCGCCAGCAGCTTGGGGTTCCGGGAGGTTTACCATGAGCAGTTCTTC
CASSLGFREVYHEQFF
>TRBJ1-2|NA|TRBV28|NA
TGTGCCAGCAGGCTATACCAGGGGAACTATGGCTACACCTTC
CASRLYQGNYGYTF
>TRBJ2-2|NA|TRBV11-3|NA
TGTGCCAGCAGCCCCTCGGAGGGGGCGAGCACCGGGGAGCTGTTTTTT
CASSPSEGASTGELFF
>TRBJ2-5|NA|TRBV7-9|NA
TGTGCCAGCAGCTTAGGGTGGTCCAAGGTGGGAGAGACCCAGTACTTC
CASSLGWSKVGETQYF
>TRBJ2-7|NA|TRBV30|NA
TGTGCCTGCATTACAGGGCGGGAGCAGTACTTC
CACITGREQYF
>TRBJ2-7|NA|TRBV7-2|few
TGTGCCAGCAGCGACGGGTTGTACACACTCTACGAGCAGTACTTC
CASSDGLYTLYEQYF
>TRBJ2-4|TRBD2|TRBV28|NA
TGTGCCAGCAGTCCAAGTTTGGGACTAGCGGGAGGCCCTGGAAACATTCAGTACTTC
CASSPSLGLAGGPGNIQYF
>TRBJ2-2|TRBD1|TRBV20-1|medium-sized
TGCAGTGCTAGAGACCCCGGGACAGAGAACACCGGGGAGCTGTTTTTT
CSARDPGTENTGELFF
>TRBJ2-5|TRBD2|TRBV10-3|hyperexpanded
TGTGCCATCAGCGTCGGGACTATGGGGACTAGCGGGAAAGAGACCCAGTACTTC
CAISVGTMGTSGKETQYF
>TRBJ2-2|NA|TRBV6-1|few
TGTGCCAGCGGAGCTGCGAACACCGGGGAGCTGTTTTTT
CASGAANTGELFF
>TRBJ2-1|NA|TRBV21-1|NA
TGTGCCAGCAACCGACTAGCGGGAGTCGATGAGCAGTTCTTC
CASNRLAGVDEQFF
>TRBJ1-4|TRBD1|TRBV6-1|NA
TGTGCCAGCAGTGAATGGCCGACAGGGCTGTTTTTT
CASSEWPTGLFF